Below are 31 T cell receptor beta chains sequenced from a single sample in a study of blood T cell repertoires in COVID-19 (dated by TCRdb to the early 2020s). Library preparation used the immunoSEQ multiplex PCR assay. TCRdb took over this immuneACCESS table, retaining in-frame rearrangements with V and J assigned. Such tables are incomplete; in checked studies, under half of the missing clones stem from an unresolved V gene, and the remainder is unexplained. The sample has some 200,000 clones on record, around 85% of them singletons. The ten largest clones take up more than 2% of the sample. The material sequenced was peripheral blood. The receptor set was obtained from a woman aged 70-85 years with COVID-19, enrolled during active disease.

The rearrangement joins TRBV29-1 to TRBJ2-7; a possible D gene is TRBD2 (5 bases). The CDR3 is 13 residues long. The V gene's germline CDR1 is SQVTM and CDR2 ANQGSEA. V gave up 6 bases and J gave up 2 bases, with 14 bases separating them. CDR3 bases: TGCAGCGTCCGGGGTTTAAGAGCCTACGAGCAGTACTTC. Protein product: CSVRGLRAYEQYF.

V gene TRBV5-1 combines with J gene TRBJ1-1; D call uncertain. The CDR3 consists of 14 residues. Trimming removed 5 bases at V and 0 bases at J, with 11 bases between. In germline, CDR1 is SGHRS, CDR2 YFSETQ. CDR3 region: CASRNSRLNTEAFF. The CDR3 coding sequence is TGCGCCAGCAGGAATTCGAGGTTGAACACTGAAGCTTTCTTT.

CDR3: CASSPIAGVPYEQYF. The CDR3 DNA reads as TGTGCCAGCAGTCCCATAGCGGGAGTTCCCTACGAGCAGTACTTC. This rearrangement joins TRBV27 to TRBJ2-7, with 9 bases that match TRBD2. V lost 5 bases to trimming and J lost 2 bases; unmatched junction nucleotides: 7. CDR1 MNHEY and CDR2 SMNVEV come from the germline V gene (reference sequence). This CDR3 is built from 15 residues.

Here the CDR3 DNA reads TGCGCCAGCAGCTTGACGGTTACGGGTTCTGAAGCTTTCTTT. This sequence encodes CASSLTVTGSEAFF. This rearrangement joins TRBV5-1 to TRBJ1-1; D not certain. CDR1 and CDR2 from the germline V gene are SGHRS and YFSETQ. The CDR3 has 14 amino acids. Trimming left V 1 base short and J 6 bases short, with 13 bases between.

This chain joins TRBV12-3 or TRBV12-4 and TRBJ1-1; possibly TRBD1 for D (5 bases). The CDR3 spans 13 residues. V lost 2 bases to trimming and J lost 4 bases, with 8 bases between them. The CDR3 region is CASSLRGSTEAFF. Written as DNA, the CDR3 is TGTGCCAGCAGTTTACGGGGGTCCACTGAAGCTTTCTTT.

The chain links TRBV6-5 to TRBJ1-2; D may be TRBD1 (6 bases). Trimming shortened V by 2 bases and J by 2 bases, and 9 bases separated the two germline ends. The CDR3 has 14 amino acids. Germline assignment: CDR1 MNHEY and CDR2 SVGAGI. CDR3 in amino acids: CASSYGGANYGYTF. In nucleotides, the CDR3 is TGTGCCAGCAGTTACGGGGGGGCGAACTATGGCTACACCTTC.

This clone was seen only a few times. The chain couples TRBV7-9 to TRBJ1-5; D is unresolved. The CDR3 covers 15 residues. Germline V gene lookup returns CDR1 SEHNR and CDR2 FQNEAQ (reference sequence). The ends were cut back, 3 bases at V and 5 bases at J, with 14 bases in the middle. CDR3 sequence reads: CASSLNGQVDQPQHF. The CDR3 region has the DNA TGTGCCAGCAGCTTGAATGGCCAGGTCGATCAGCCCCAGCATTTT.

V usage is TRBV3-1 (or the pseudogene TRBV3-2) and J usage is TRBJ1-5; 9 nucleotides line up with TRBD1. The CDR3 is made up of 16 amino acids. J gave up 3 bases and V 5 bases, and 8 bases lay outside the gene matches. Germline lookup yields CDR1 LGHDT and CDR2 YNNKEL (reference sequence). The CDR3 DNA reads as TGTGCCAGCAGCAGGACACAGGGGGCACCCAATCAGCCCCAGCATTTT. Translated, it gives CASSRTQGAPNQPQHF.

The chain joins TRBV19 to TRBJ2-3; 11 bases align to TRBD2. The CDR3 runs to 15 residues. Trimming at V came to 3 bases and at J to 1 base, leaving 0 bases not matched to a gene. Germline-derived CDR1 and CDR2 are LNHDA and SQIVND (reference sequence). The CDR3 is CASSMGLAGTDTQYF. CDR3 nucleotide sequence: TGTGCCAGTAGTATGGGACTAGCGGGCACAGATACGCAGTATTTT.

This chain connects TRBV3-1 (or the pseudogene TRBV3-2) to TRBJ1-2; 7 bases align to TRBD1. The CDR3 totals 16 residues. The trim removed 1 base at V and 7 bases at J, leaving 12 bases unmatched. Germline V gene lookup returns CDR1 LGHDT and CDR2 YNNKEL (reference sequence). CDR3 bases: TGTGCCAGCAGCCAAGTTGTAGCAGGGGGAAGTGGTGGCTACACCTTC. Its protein product is CASSQVVAGGSGGYTF.

V usage is TRBV5-1 and J usage is TRBJ2-3; 15 bases align to TRBD2. The V gene's germline CDR1 is SGHRS and CDR2 YFSETQ. The CDR3 is 15 amino acids. V lost 4 bases, J lost 9 bases, and 6 bases stayed unmatched. Here the CDR3 reads CASSGGLAGGETQYF. The CDR3 nucleotides are TGCGCCAGCAGCGGGGGACTAGCGGGAGGCGAGACGCAGTATTTT.

The rearrangement links TRBV23-1 to TRBJ1-3; D uncertain. TRBV23-1 is given ORF status, its function remaining uncertain. This CDR3 is 20 amino acids long. The V and J ends lost 1 base and 0 bases respectively, with 22 bases between them. Written as DNA, the CDR3 is TGCGCCAGCAGTCAATGGAATCGTTCGAGGTATACCTTCTCTGGAAACACCATATATTTT. Encoded protein: CASSQWNRSRYTFSGNTIYF.

The CDR3 nucleotides read TGTGCCAGCAGTGGAGCGACAGGGGGCTTATCTGAAGCTTTCTTT. Its translation is CASSGATGGLSEAFF. This chain joins TRBV2 and TRBJ1-1; TRBD1 agrees at 10 bases. CDR3 length: 15 residues. The germline V gene has CDR1 SNHLY and CDR2 FYNNEI. V was pared by 4 bases and J by 6 bases, with 8 bases of the junction left unmatched.

CDR3 loop: CASSVDRGFTDTQYF. In DNA, the CDR3 is TGTGCCAGCAGCGTAGACCGGGGATTCACAGATACGCAGTATTTT. The chain is built from TRBV9 and TRBJ2-3, with D tentatively TRBD2 (5 bases). CDR1 and CDR2 from the germline V gene are SGDLS and YYNGEE. Trimming removed 0 bases from V and 2 bases from J, with 10 bases in between. The CDR3 has 15 amino acids.

The chain couples TRBV9 to TRBJ2-3, with TRBD2 matching 8 bases. CDR3 length equals 15 residues. The V gene's germline CDR1 is SGDLS and CDR2 YYNGEE. The ends lost 0 bases at V and 5 bases at J; junction bases unmatched: 5. CDR3 DNA sequence: TGTGCCAGCAGCGTAGCGGGGGGGCTTGGAGATACGCAGTATTTT. Translated: CASSVAGGLGDTQYF.

This chain uses TRBV9 with TRBJ1-1; D is unresolved. This CDR3 has 14 amino acids. Trimming pared 4 bases from V and 1 base from J, leaving 11 bases between. Germline CDR1 is SGDLS and CDR2 is YYNGEE. This chain's CDR3 is CASSPGWANTEAFF. The CDR3 region has the DNA TGTGCCAGCAGCCCCGGTTGGGCGAACACTGAAGCTTTCTTT.

V gene TRBV19 combines with J gene TRBJ1-5; a weak D match, TRBD1 (5 bases). Germline CDR1 LNHDA, CDR2 SQIVND (reference sequence). Trimming stripped 4 bases from V and 3 bases from J, with 13 bases between. The CDR3 has 15 residues. The CDR3 nucleotides are TGTGCCAGTAGTACGCGAACAGGACACAATCAGCCCCAGCATTTT. This translates into CASSTRTGHNQPQHF.

The genes are TRBV6-1 and TRBJ2-5, with 7 nucleotides matching TRBD2. The CDR3 contains 15 residues. After removal of 6 bases from V and 2 bases from J, the junction contained 9 bases not matched to a gene. Germline CDR1 reads MNHNS; CDR2 reads SASEGT. CDR3 sequence reads: CASSRRPGGQETQYF. The DNA of the CDR3 is TGTGCCAGCAGCCGACGCCCGGGGGGACAAGAGACCCAGTACTTC.

This clone was recorded only once. The V and J genes are TRBV3-1 (or the pseudogene TRBV3-2) and TRBJ1-2; 10 nucleotides match TRBD1. J lost 8 bases, V lost 3 bases, and 9 bases had no gene match. CDR1 is LGHDT, CDR2 YNNKEL, per germline (reference sequence). The CDR3 consists of 15 residues. Here the CDR3 DNA reads TGTGCCAGCAGCCAGGCGGGACAGGGGCTGGGCGGCTACACCTTC. Its protein product is CASSQAGQGLGGYTF.

The rearrangement uses TRBV3-1 (or the pseudogene TRBV3-2) and TRBJ1-2; TRBD1 might be the D (6 bases). The ends were cut back, 7 bases at V and 2 bases at J, with 11 bases in the middle. Germline CDR1 is LGHDT and CDR2 is YNNKEL (reference sequence). This CDR3 spans 13 amino acids. The CDR3 nucleotides are TGTGCCAGCAAAGGGGGAGCAAACTATGGCTACACCTTC. Residues: CASKGGANYGYTF.

The V gene is TRBV3-1 (or the pseudogene TRBV3-2), the J gene TRBJ2-4; 11 bases are a match to TRBD2. Germline V gene sequence: CDR1 LGHDT, CDR2 YNNKEL (reference sequence). J gave up 0 bases and V 0 bases, and 16 bases lay outside the gene matches. This CDR3 region has 22 residues. The CDR3 reads CASSQDGVAGGPVAEAKNIQYF. DNA for the CDR3: TGTGCCAGCAGCCAAGACGGGGTAGCGGGGGGGCCGGTGGCAGAAGCCAAAAACATTCAGTACTTC.

The chain couples TRBV18 to TRBJ1-1, with 8 bases identical to TRBD1. The trim removed 2 bases at V and 1 base at J, leaving 3 bases unmatched. Germline V gives CDR1 KGHSH, CDR2 LQKENI. There are 15 residues in the CDR3. This chain's CDR3 is CASSPAGTGNTEAFF. CDR3 in DNA: TGTGCCAGCTCACCAGCCGGGACAGGGAACACTGAAGCTTTCTTT.

The rearrangement links TRBV5-6 to TRBJ1-3, with 9 positions matching TRBD1. J was trimmed by 9 bases and V by 4 bases; bases with no gene match: 14. The germline CDR1 and CDR2 sequences are SGHDT and YYEEEE. The CDR3 has 16 amino acids. The CDR3 reads CASSRKDRGRFSTIYF. CDR3 nucleotides: TGTGCCAGCAGCCGGAAGGACAGGGGAAGGTTTAGCACCATATATTTT.

The chain has TRBV7-9 and TRBJ2-1; maybe TRBD1 (6 bases). The germline V gene encodes CDR1 SEHNR and CDR2 FQNEAQ (reference sequence). The CDR3 is made up of 15 amino acids. With 5 bases removed from V and 3 bases from J, the gap between germline ends came to 14 bases. The CDR3 sequence is CASSPRGSNYNEQFF. CDR3 nucleotides: TGTGCCAGCAGCCCCAGGGGATCCAACTACAATGAGCAGTTCTTC.

The J gene is TRBJ1-3, the V gene TRBV7-8; D may be TRBD1 (6 bases). V lost 2 bases and J 9 bases, leaving 14 bases between the germline ends. CDR3 size: 14 residues. CDR1 SGHVS and CDR2 FQNEAQ come from the germline V gene. The CDR3 DNA reads as TGTGCCAGCAGCTTAAATGCAGGGGAGAGCACCATATATTTT. Amino acids: CASSLNAGESTIYF.

This chain connects TRBV6-2 or TRBV6-3 to TRBJ2-1; no clear D gene. Per the germline V gene, CDR1 is MNHEY and CDR2 is SVGEGT. V gave up 0 bases and J gave up 9 bases, with 9 bases separating them. The CDR3 runs to 13 residues. The CDR3 DNA sequence: TGTGCCAGCAGTTACTCGGCCGTTGCTGAGCAGTTCTTC. This encodes CASSYSAVAEQFF.

V gene TRBV3-1 (or the pseudogene TRBV3-2) combines with J gene TRBJ2-5; the match to TRBD2 covers 8 bases. CDR1 LGHDT and CDR2 YNNKEL come from the germline V gene (reference sequence). The V and J ends lost 0 bases and 5 bases, in that order; junction bases with no gene match: 8. CDR3 length: 16 amino acids. The CDR3 coding sequence is TGTGCCAGCAGCCAAGACACCGGGGGGGTCGATGAGACCCAGTACTTC. Residues: CASSQDTGGVDETQYF.

The V call is TRBV7-8, the J call TRBJ1-1; no firm D call. The CDR3 consists of 12 residues. V was cut by 5 bases and J by 3 bases, with 7 bases left in between. Germline V gene sequence: CDR1 SGHVS, CDR2 FQNEAQ. The CDR3 nucleotides read TGTGCCAGCAGCCCTTTGTACACTGAAGCTTTCTTT. As protein: CASSPLYTEAFF.

This chain joins TRBV10-3 and TRBJ2-1; D is unclear. The CDR3 runs to 14 residues. CDR1 and CDR2 (germline): ENHRY, SYGVKD. The V end lost 3 bases, the J end lost 9 bases, and 15 bases lay between the germline ends. The CDR3 protein is CAISEEDAVPEQFF. The CDR3 DNA sequence: TGTGCCATCAGTGAAGAGGATGCGGTCCCTGAGCAGTTCTTC.

The rearrangement uses TRBV14 and TRBJ2-1; D gene ambiguous. The CDR3 runs to 14 residues. The V and J ends lost 1 base and 4 bases respectively, with 8 bases between them. Germline CDR1 reads SGHDN; CDR2 reads FVKESK. This chain's CDR3 is CASSQVSEYNEQFF. The CDR3 DNA reads TGTGCCAGCAGCCAAGTGTCAGAATACAATGAGCAGTTCTTC.

The chain employs TRBV7-2 and TRBJ2-1, with 7 bases identical to TRBD2. The CDR3 is 15 residues long. V shed 5 bases, J shed 3 bases, and the junction held 7 bases outside the gene matches. Germline V CDR1 and CDR2: SGHTA, FQGNSA. The CDR3 bases are TGTGCCAGCAGCCCCGGACTAGTCCTCTACAATGAGCAGTTCTTC. Its protein is CASSPGLVLYNEQFF.